This T cell receptor beta chain was profiled in a study of read filtering for tumor transcriptome and immune sequencing. Study background: Mean patient age was 65.9 years, range roughly 45 to 85; 17 male, around 15 female. R-ISS stage counts were eight or nine for I, 15 to 20 for II, six or seven for III.

This clonotype was detected a few times. Its antigen is unknown. Study-wide points: Sorted CD138-negative bone marrow cells were not purified T cells.

The germline V gene has CDR1 SQVTM and CDR2 ANQGSEA. The CDR3 contains 15 residues. V was clipped by 4 bases and J by 0 bases; unmatched bases: 4. At the time of active disease, bone marrow was collected from every patient. From 300 to 450 ng of RNA, a library with molecular barcoded alpha/delta and beta/gamma adaptors was made. TCRdb fed the reads into MiXCR, producing one record per CDR3 protein. This table has over 15,000 distinct CDR3 sequences, roughly 23% appearing once. This clonotype originated in a donor at least 40 years old with multiple myeloma. This chain links TRBV29-1 with TRBJ2-1; 9 bases align to TRBD2. Sample: a population of CD138-negative cells sorted from bone marrow. CDR3 nucleotides: TGCAGCGTTGGATCTAGCGGGAACTCCTACAATGAGCAGTTCTTC. Its translation is CSVGSSGNSYNEQFF.